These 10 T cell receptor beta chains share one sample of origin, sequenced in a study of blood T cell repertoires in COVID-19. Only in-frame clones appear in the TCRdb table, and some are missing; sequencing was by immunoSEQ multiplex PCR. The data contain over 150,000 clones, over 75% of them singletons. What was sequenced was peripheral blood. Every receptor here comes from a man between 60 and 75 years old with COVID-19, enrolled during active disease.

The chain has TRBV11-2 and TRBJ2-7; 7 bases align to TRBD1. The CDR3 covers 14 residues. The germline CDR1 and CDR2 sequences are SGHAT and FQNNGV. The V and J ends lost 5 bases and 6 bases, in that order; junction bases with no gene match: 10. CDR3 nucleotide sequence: TGTGCCAGCAGCCCTAGTAACAGGGGACCCGAGCAGTACTTC. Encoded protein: CASSPSNRGPEQYF.

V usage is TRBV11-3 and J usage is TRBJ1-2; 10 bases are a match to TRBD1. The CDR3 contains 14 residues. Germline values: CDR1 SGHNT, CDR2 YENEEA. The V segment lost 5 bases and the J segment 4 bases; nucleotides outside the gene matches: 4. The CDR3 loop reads CASSPGQGPYGYTF. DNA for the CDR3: TGTGCCAGCAGCCCGGGACAGGGGCCCTATGGCTACACCTTC.

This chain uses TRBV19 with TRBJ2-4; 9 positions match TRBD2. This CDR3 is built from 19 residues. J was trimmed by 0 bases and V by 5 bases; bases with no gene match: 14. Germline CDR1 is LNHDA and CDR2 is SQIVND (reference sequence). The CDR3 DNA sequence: TGTGCCAGTAGTCCTCGAGGTAGCGGGGGTGACCTAGCCAAAAACATTCAGTACTTC. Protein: CASSPRGSGGDLAKNIQYF.

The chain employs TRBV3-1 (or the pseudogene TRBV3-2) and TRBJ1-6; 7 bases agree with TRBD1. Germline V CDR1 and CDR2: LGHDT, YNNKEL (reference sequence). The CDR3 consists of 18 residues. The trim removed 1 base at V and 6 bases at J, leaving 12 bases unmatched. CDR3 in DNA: TGTGCCAGCAGCCAAGGGGGGTCCGTTCGGACAGGTAATTCACCCCTCCACTTT. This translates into CASSQGGSVRTGNSPLHF.

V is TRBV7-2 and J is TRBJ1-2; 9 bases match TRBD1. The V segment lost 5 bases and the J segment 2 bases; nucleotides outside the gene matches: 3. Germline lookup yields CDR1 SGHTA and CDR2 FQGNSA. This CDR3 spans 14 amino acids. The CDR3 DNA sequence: TGTGCCAGCAGCCTACAGGGGGCAAACTATGGCTACACCTTC. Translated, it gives CASSLQGANYGYTF.

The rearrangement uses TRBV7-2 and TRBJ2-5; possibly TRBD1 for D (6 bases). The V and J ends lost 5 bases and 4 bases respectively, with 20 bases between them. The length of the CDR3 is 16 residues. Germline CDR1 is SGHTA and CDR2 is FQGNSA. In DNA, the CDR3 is TGTGCCAGCAGCCCGAGGTTGTTAGCGACAGGAGAGACCCAGTACTTC. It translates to CASSPRLLATGETQYF.

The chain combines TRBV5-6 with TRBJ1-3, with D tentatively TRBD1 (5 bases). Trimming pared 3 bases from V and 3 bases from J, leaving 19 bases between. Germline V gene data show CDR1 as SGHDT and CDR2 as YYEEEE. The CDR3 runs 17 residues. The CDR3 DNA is TGTGCCAGCAGCTCACAAAAAGGCGGGACTTTTGGAAACACCATATATTTT. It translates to CASSSQKGGTFGNTIYF.

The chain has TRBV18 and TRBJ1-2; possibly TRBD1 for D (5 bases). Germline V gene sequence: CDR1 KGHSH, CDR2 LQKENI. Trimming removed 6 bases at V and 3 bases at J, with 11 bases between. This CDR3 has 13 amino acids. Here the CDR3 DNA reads TGTGCCAGCTCTTCGGGGGTCGACTATGGCTACACCTTC. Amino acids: CASSSGVDYGYTF.

CDR3 sequence: CASSPDSFSSYEQYF. Here the CDR3 DNA reads TGTGCCAGCAGTCCAGACAGCTTTTCCTCCTACGAGCAGTACTTC. This chain uses TRBV27 with TRBJ2-7; TRBD1 might be the D (5 bases). Trimming took 5 bases from V and 0 from J, leaving 14 bases between them. The CDR3 loop spans 15 amino acids. The germline V gene has CDR1 MNHEY and CDR2 SMNVEV (reference sequence).

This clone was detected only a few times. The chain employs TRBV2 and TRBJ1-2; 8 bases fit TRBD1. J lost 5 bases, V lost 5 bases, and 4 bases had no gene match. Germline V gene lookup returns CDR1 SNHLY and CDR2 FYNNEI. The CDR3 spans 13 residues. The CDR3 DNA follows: TGTGCCAGCAGTAGGGACAGGTGGTATGGCTACACCTTC. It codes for CASSRDRWYGYTF.